This entry lists 3 T cell receptor beta chains sequenced from one sample in a study of yellow fever vaccine responses in identical twins. TCRdb processed the RT-PCR reads anew with MiXCR; each CDR3 protein has one entry. The sample includes over 15,000 distinct CDR3 sequences, around 84% of them seen just once. The specimen was T cells from blood (PBMCs), unsorted or a sorted subset (not recorded which), collected before or after yellow fever vaccination (not recorded which). The receptors stem from a woman younger than 35 who received the yellow fever vaccine.

V and J are TRBV28 and TRBJ2-7; TRBD1 is a possible D gene (7 bases). V was pared by 2 bases and J by 5 bases, with 13 bases between. The CDR3 has 14 residues. Germline CDR1 MDHEN, CDR2 SYDVKM. CDR3 nucleotide sequence: TGTGCCAGCAGTTTAATGGCCAGGGGGGACGAGCAGTACTTC. Amino acid sequence: CASSLMARGDEQYF.

This chain links TRBV24-1 with TRBJ2-3, with TRBD2 matching over 8 bases. This CDR3 region has 14 residues. Germline CDR1 is KGHDR and CDR2 is SFDVKD. V lost 6 bases, J lost 4 bases, and 5 bases stayed unmatched. The CDR3 nucleotides read TGTGCCACCAGTCCAGCGGGAGACCCAGATACGCAGTATTTT. It is translated as CATSPAGDPDTQYF.

This clonotype has just a few counts. This CDR3 is CASSLTGTGNNEQFF. In DNA form, the CDR3 reads TGTGCCAGCAGCTTGACAGGGACGGGAAACAATGAGCAGTTCTTC. The chain employs TRBV7-9 and TRBJ2-1; 7 bases are a match to TRBD1. The junction had 7 bases not matched to a gene; V was cut back by 3 bases and J by 5 bases. The germline CDR1 and CDR2 sequences are SEHNR and FQNEAQ (reference sequence). CDR3 length: 15 residues. Full variable domain (missing parts from reference TRBV7-9 and TRBJ2-1): DTGVSQNPRHKITKRGQNVTFRCDPISEHNRLYWYRQTLGQGPEFLTYFQNEAQLEKSRLLSDRFSAERPKGSFSTLEIQRTEQGDSAMYLCASSLTGTGNNEQFFGPGTRLTVL.